The 9 T cell receptor beta chains below all came from one sample that was sequenced in a study of shared clonotypes between healthy human individuals. The repertoire was sequenced with immunoSEQ multiplex PCR; TCRdb's copy has only in-frame clones and lacks some. The sample carries about 490,000 clones, about 82% recorded once. Sequencing was performed on PBMCs. The receptors shown here come from a woman between 40 and 55 years old in good health. Some clones in this sample may be carry-over from other donors' samples.

In this sample, this clone turned up once. The rearrangement joins TRBV7-8 to TRBJ2-7; the match to TRBD2 covers 8 bases. The CDR3 runs 17 residues. The germline CDR1 and CDR2 sequences are SGHVS and FQNEAQ. Germline trimming cut 2 bases from V and 1 base from J; bases unmatched to any gene: 10. CDR3 residues: CASSLYGSSGSSYEQYF. Here the CDR3 DNA reads TGTGCCAGCAGCTTATATGGTTCTAGCGGGTCATCCTACGAGCAGTACTTC.

The V and J genes are TRBV7-2 and TRBJ2-7; D unresolved. V was trimmed by 1 base and J by 1 base, leaving 8 bases between them. Germline V CDR1 and CDR2: SGHTA, FQGNSA. The CDR3 has 14 amino acids. CDR3 coding DNA: TGTGCCAGCAGCTTAGGCTTGGGTTCCTACGAGCAGTACTTC. This sequence encodes CASSLGLGSYEQYF.

The V gene is TRBV7-2, the J gene TRBJ1-5, with 7 nucleotides matching TRBD1. This CDR3 is 17 amino acids long. The J segment lost 0 bases and the V segment lost 5 bases, leaving 10 bases of the junction unmatched. Germline loops: CDR1 SGHTA, CDR2 FQGNSA. CDR3 residues: CASSQGPGTVSNQPQHF. CDR3 coding DNA: TGTGCCAGCAGCCAAGGTCCAGGGACAGTTAGCAATCAGCCCCAGCATTTT.

The rearrangement uses TRBV6-1 and TRBJ1-5, with 9 bases lining up with TRBD1. The germline V gene encodes CDR1 MNHNS and CDR2 SASEGT. V shed 5 bases, J shed 5 bases, and the junction held 4 bases outside the gene matches. CDR3 size: 14 residues. The CDR3 sequence: CASSQNRGHQPQHF. Written as DNA, the CDR3 is TGTGCCAGCAGTCAAAACAGGGGGCATCAGCCCCAGCATTTT.

This chain connects TRBV28 to TRBJ1-1; possible D gene TRBD1, 5 bases. Germline V gene lookup returns CDR1 MDHEN and CDR2 SYDVKM. Trimming pared 9 bases from V and 12 bases from J, leaving 23 bases between. This CDR3 comprises 13 residues. The chain's CDR3 is CASYDQQAPVSFF. The CDR3 DNA is TGTGCCAGTTACGACCAACAGGCCCCCGTGTCTTTCTTT.

The chain is built from TRBV10-3 and TRBJ1-2; D call uncertain. Germline V gives CDR1 ENHRY, CDR2 SYGVKD. The CDR3 runs 15 residues. V was shortened by 3 bases and J by 4 bases, with 15 bases between the two germline ends. The CDR3 DNA sequence: TGTGCCATCAGTGATGGTTCGCGGGGTAGCTATGGCTACACCTTC. This translates into CAISDGSRGSYGYTF.

V usage is TRBV7-8 and J usage is TRBJ2-6, with D perhaps matching TRBD1 (6 bases). Trimming removed 6 bases at V and 3 bases at J, with 24 bases between. This CDR3 comprises 19 residues. CDR1 is SGHVS, CDR2 FQNEAQ, per germline. The CDR3 spells CASSFGHDGLGGGANVLTF. The DNA for the CDR3 is TGTGCCAGCAGTTTTGGCCACGACGGTTTAGGGGGTGGGGCCAACGTCCTGACTTTC.

This chain links TRBV5-6 with TRBJ2-6; D gene uncertain. The V gene's germline CDR1 is SGHDT and CDR2 YYEEEE. This CDR3 has 16 residues. Trimming pared 4 bases from V and 1 base from J, leaving 12 bases between. The CDR3 region has the DNA TGTGCCAGCAGCCCGGCTAGGTATTCTGGGGCCAACGTCCTGACTTTC. Translating it yields CASSPARYSGANVLTF.

This clone was detected a few times. The CDR3 DNA reads as TGTGCCAGCAGCTTGTACATGACGGGAGGGCGTTACGAGCAGTACTTC. It codes for CASSLYMTGGRYEQYF. The rearrangement uses TRBV5-6 and TRBJ2-5, with TRBD2 matching 8 bases. Gene TRBJ2-7 matches the end of the DNA better, so the J call may be wrong. CDR1 and CDR2 (germline): SGHDT, YYEEEE. The CDR3 has 16 amino acids.